These T cell receptor beta chains were read from a single sample in a study of Graves' ophthalmopathy and Graves' hyperthyroidism. MiXCR was run by TCRdb on the multiplex PCR reads, yielding one entry per CDR3 protein. This table holds roughly 420,000 distinct CDR3 sequences, roughly 20% found once. The sequencing sample was made of peripheral blood. These TCRs come from a woman aged 18-30 years with stable Graves' hyperthyroidism. Both conserved end residues are part of each CDR3. The D gene is left open where the match is weak. Clone size is given for some rows only: seen once, a few or many times, or a class if the clone is expanded.

d_gene	abundance	len	v_gene	j_gene	CDR3aa	CDR3nt
.	many	13	TRBV3-1	TRBJ2-2	CASSLMERGELFF	TGTGCCAGCAGCCTTATGGAGAGGGGGGAGCTGTTTTTT
.	many	16	TRBV6-2/TRBV6-3	TRBJ1-1	CASSYSEFGFSPEAFF	TGTGCCAGCAGTTACTCGGAATTTGGGTTTTCGCCTGAAGCTTTCTTT
.	many	11	TRBV27	TRBJ2-5	CASSPPKTQYF	TGTGCCAGCAGTCCCCCCAAGACCCAGTACTTC
TRBD1	many	15	TRBV7-2	TRBJ2-7	CASSFFAGGSYEQYF	TGTGCCAGCAGCTTCTTCGCAGGGGGCTCCTACGAGCAGTACTTC
.	many	15	TRBV24-1	TRBJ2-5	CATSPSGSGQETQYF	TGTGCCACCAGTCCCTCCGGGAGTGGGCAAGAGACCCAGTACTTC
TRBD1	.	17	TRBV7-8	TRBJ1-6	CASSSPRDRGWHSPLHF	TGTGCCAGCAGTTCACCCCGGGACAGAGGTTGGCATTCACCCCTCCACTTT
.	many	19	TRBV11-1	TRBJ2-7	CASSPTLSSSTDFSYEQYF	TGTGCCAGCAGCCCCACCCTATCAAGCTCGACAGACTTCTCCTACGAGCAGTACTTC
.	many	14	TRBV15	TRBJ2-5	CATSRASGQETQYF	TGTGCCACCAGCAGAGCCAGCGGGCAAGAGACCCAGTACTTC
TRBD1	many	16	TRBV9	TRBJ1-1	CASSVGLRDRVTEAFF	TGTGCCAGCAGCGTGGGACTCCGGGACAGGGTTACTGAAGCTTTCTTT
TRBD2	.	19	TRBV6-2/TRBV6-3	TRBJ2-7	CASSYPAGTSGRQFYEQYF	TGTGCCAGCAGTTACCCAGCCGGGACTAGCGGGAGACAGTTTTACGAGCAGTACTTC
.	.	14	TRBV6-5	TRBJ2-2	CASCSGVYTGELFF	TGTGCCAGCTGTTCAGGGGTCTACACCGGGGAGCTGTTTTTT
.	few	13	TRBV20-1	TRBJ1-2	CSARDRNNYGYTF	TGCAGTGCTAGAGACAGAAATAACTATGGCTACACCTTC
.	many	15	TRBV20-1	TRBJ1-3	CSARDRGTNGNTIYF	TGCAGTGCTAGAGATCGGGGGACAAACGGAAACACCATATATTTT
.	many	14	TRBV29-1	TRBJ1-1	CSAAIRGVSTEAFF	TGCAGCGCTGCCATCCGTGGGGTTAGCACTGAAGCTTTCTTT
TRBD1	many	16	TRBV4-1	TRBJ1-5	CASSFWTGDSNQPQHF	TGCGCCAGCAGCTTCTGGACAGGGGATAGCAATCAGCCCCAGCATTTT
.	many	15	TRBV29-1	TRBJ2-7	CSVEVRGRLPYEQYF	TGCAGCGTTGAAGTAAGAGGGCGCCTACCCTACGAGCAGTACTTC
.	few	14	TRBV12-3/TRBV12-4	TRBJ1-1	CASTPRVGNTEAFF	TGTGCCAGCACTCCCCGGGTCGGCAACACTGAAGCTTTCTTT
TRBD1	.	15	TRBV5-1	TRBJ2-2	CASSLEGAGTGELFF	TGCGCCAGCAGCTTGGAGGGGGCCGGGACCGGGGAGCTGTTTTTT
TRBD1	.	11	TRBV20-1	TRBJ1-1	CSTSTGAEAFF	TGCAGTACCTCGACAGGGGCTGAAGCTTTCTTT
.	many	14	TRBV28	TRBJ1-1	CASRYTDPNTEAFF	TGTGCCAGCAGATATACGGATCCGAACACTGAAGCTTTCTTT
TRBD1	many	14	TRBV7-9	TRBJ2-7	CASSPAAGGHEQYF	TGTGCCAGCAGCCCTGCGGCAGGGGGCCACGAGCAGTACTTC
.	few	15	TRBV4-2	TRBJ1-2	CASSQDLGRNYGYTF	TGTGCCAGCAGCCAAGATTTAGGGAGGAACTATGGCTACACCTTC
.	many	16	TRBV11-1	TRBJ2-2	CASSLGTGPNTGELFF	TGTGCCAGCAGCTTAGGGACGGGCCCGAACACCGGGGAGCTGTTTTTT
TRBD1	many	15	TRBV6-1	TRBJ1-1	CASTRTGSMNTEAFF	TGTGCCAGCACTCGGACAGGTTCCATGAACACTGAAGCTTTCTTT
.	many	15	TRBV4-3	TRBJ2-7	CASSQGMAPGYEQYF	TGCGCCAGCAGCCAAGGTATGGCGCCTGGCTACGAGCAGTACTTC
.	.	14	TRBV6-2/TRBV6-3	TRBJ1-5	CASSYGLYNQPQHF	TGTGCCAGCAGTTACGGACTGTACAATCAGCCGCAGCATTTT
.	.	17	TRBV19	TRBJ2-5	CASSNSYNRDYQETQYF	TGTGCCAGTAGTAACTCTTACAACCGGGACTACCAAGAGACCCAGTACTTC
TRBD1	.	15	TRBV5-1	TRBJ2-2	CASSPTGGDTGELFF	TGCGCCAGCAGCCCGACAGGGGGGGACACCGGGGAGCTGTTTTTT
TRBD2	many	16	TRBV27	TRBJ2-3	CASSSRLAGGTDTQYF	TGTGCCAGCAGTTCCCGACTAGCGGGAGGTACAGATACGCAGTATTTT
.	.	15	TRBV12-3/TRBV12-4	TRBJ1-5	CASSIQEIGNQPQHF	TGTGCCAGCAGTATACAGGAAATAGGCAATCAGCCCCAGCATTTT
TRBD2	many	13	TRBV7-9	TRBJ2-5	CASSSAGKRAQYF	TGTGCCAGCAGCTCAGCGGGGAAAAGGGCCCAGTACTTC
.	many	16	TRBV28	TRBJ1-6	CASSSVSRSYNSPLHF	TGTGCCAGCAGTTCGGTGAGCCGGTCCTATAATTCACCCCTCCACTTT
TRBD1	many	13	TRBV20-1	TRBJ1-5	CSAQTGRYQPQHF	TGCAGTGCTCAGACAGGGAGGTATCAGCCCCAGCATTTT
.	many	14	TRBV6-1	TRBJ1-5	CASSRSPSSQPQHF	TGTGCCAGCAGTCGAAGTCCGAGTAGCCAGCCCCAGCATTTT
TRBD1	many	14	TRBV6-5	TRBJ2-7	CASSYTTGVREQYF	TGTGCCAGCAGTTACACAACAGGGGTTCGCGAGCAGTACTTC
.	.	13	TRBV7-2	TRBJ2-7	CASSRRQSYEQYF	TGTGCCAGCAGCCGCCGACAGTCCTACGAGCAGTACTTC
TRBD1	many	16	TRBV15	TRBJ1-2	CANEHNPGQGASGYTF	TGTGCCAACGAGCATAACCCGGGACAGGGGGCATCTGGCTACACCTTC
.	.	15	TRBV28	TRBJ2-7	CASRVQGGEPYEQYF	TGTGCCAGCAGGGTACAGGGAGGTGAGCCCTACGAGCAGTACTTC
.	.	14	TRBV5-5	TRBJ2-5	CASSFQGYRETQYF	TGTGCCAGCAGCTTCCAGGGGTATAGAGAGACCCAGTACTTC
.	many	13	TRBV15	TRBJ1-6	CATSTGANSPLHF	TGTGCCACCAGCACAGGGGCAAATTCACCCCTCCACTTT
.	many	13	TRBV13	TRBJ1-6	CASSRRDHSPLHF	TGTGCCAGCAGCCGGCGGGATCATTCACCCCTCCACTTT
.	.	14	TRBV6-5	TRBJ1-2	CASSYGTASVGYTF	TGTGCCAGCAGTTACGGGACCGCCTCAGTTGGCTACACCTTC
TRBD1	.	15	TRBV27	TRBJ1-2	CASSQGVEANYGYTF	TGTGCCAGCAGTCAGGGGGTAGAAGCTAACTATGGCTACACCTTC
.	many	13	TRBV3-1	TRBJ1-5	CASSQYTDQPQHF	TGTGCCAGCAGCCAATACACGGATCAGCCCCAGCATTTT
TRBD2	.	17	TRBV11-2	TRBJ2-2	CASRRLAGGPWTGELFF	TGTGCCAGCAGGAGACTAGCGGGAGGGCCTTGGACCGGGGAGCTGTTTTTT
TRBD2	few	15	TRBV7-2	TRBJ2-1	CASSPSGRALNEKFF	TGTGCCAGCAGCCCGAGCGGGAGGGCCCTCAATGAGAAGTTCTTC
TRBD2	.	15	TRBV20-1	TRBJ2-7	CSARNWASGSYEQYF	TGCAGTGCTAGAAATTGGGCTAGCGGGAGTTACGAGCAGTACTTC
.	.	15	TRBV12-3/TRBV12-4	TRBJ2-6	CASRQGSSGANVLTF	TGTGCCAGCAGACAGGGAAGCTCTGGGGCCAACGTCCTGACTTTC
TRBD1	many	16	TRBV2	TRBJ1-5	CASEKLGDRGPQPQHF	TGTGCCAGCGAAAAACTGGGAGACAGGGGGCCTCAGCCCCAGCATTTT
.	many	14	TRBV7-9	TRBJ2-5	CASSLGISAETQYF	TGTGCCAGCAGCTTAGGGATAAGCGCGGAGACCCAGTACTTC
.	many	13	TRBV6-1	TRBJ1-1	CASSGLGNTEAFF	TGTGCCAGCAGTGGGCTGGGGAACACTGAAGCTTTCTTT
.	many	13	TRBV24-1	TRBJ1-2	CATSDIRTHGYTF	TGTGCCACCAGTGATATCCGAACACATGGCTACACCTTC
TRBD1	many	13	TRBV20-1	TRBJ2-7	CSPIGTEVYEQYF	TGCAGTCCTATAGGGACAGAAGTTTACGAGCAGTACTTC
.	many	13	TRBV6-6	TRBJ1-2	CASSYDGRYGYTF	TGTGCCAGCAGTTACGACGGACGCTATGGCTACACCTTC
.	many	16	TRBV24-1	TRBJ2-2	CATSDRTVRNTGELFF	TGTGCCACCAGTGACCGGACAGTCCGGAACACCGGGGAGCTGTTTTTT
.	many	13	TRBV27	TRBJ1-5	CASSLRVNQPQHF	TGTGCCAGCAGCCTCCGTGTGAATCAGCCCCAGCATTTT
.	few	15	TRBV30	TRBJ2-7	CAWSDMTSSSYEQYF	TGTGCCTGGAGTGACATGACTAGTTCCTCCTACGAGCAGTACTTC
TRBD2	.	16	TRBV18	TRBJ2-5	CASSPRAAGGRETQYF	TGTGCCAGCTCACCAAGGGCAGCGGGAGGTCGGGAGACCCAGTACTTC